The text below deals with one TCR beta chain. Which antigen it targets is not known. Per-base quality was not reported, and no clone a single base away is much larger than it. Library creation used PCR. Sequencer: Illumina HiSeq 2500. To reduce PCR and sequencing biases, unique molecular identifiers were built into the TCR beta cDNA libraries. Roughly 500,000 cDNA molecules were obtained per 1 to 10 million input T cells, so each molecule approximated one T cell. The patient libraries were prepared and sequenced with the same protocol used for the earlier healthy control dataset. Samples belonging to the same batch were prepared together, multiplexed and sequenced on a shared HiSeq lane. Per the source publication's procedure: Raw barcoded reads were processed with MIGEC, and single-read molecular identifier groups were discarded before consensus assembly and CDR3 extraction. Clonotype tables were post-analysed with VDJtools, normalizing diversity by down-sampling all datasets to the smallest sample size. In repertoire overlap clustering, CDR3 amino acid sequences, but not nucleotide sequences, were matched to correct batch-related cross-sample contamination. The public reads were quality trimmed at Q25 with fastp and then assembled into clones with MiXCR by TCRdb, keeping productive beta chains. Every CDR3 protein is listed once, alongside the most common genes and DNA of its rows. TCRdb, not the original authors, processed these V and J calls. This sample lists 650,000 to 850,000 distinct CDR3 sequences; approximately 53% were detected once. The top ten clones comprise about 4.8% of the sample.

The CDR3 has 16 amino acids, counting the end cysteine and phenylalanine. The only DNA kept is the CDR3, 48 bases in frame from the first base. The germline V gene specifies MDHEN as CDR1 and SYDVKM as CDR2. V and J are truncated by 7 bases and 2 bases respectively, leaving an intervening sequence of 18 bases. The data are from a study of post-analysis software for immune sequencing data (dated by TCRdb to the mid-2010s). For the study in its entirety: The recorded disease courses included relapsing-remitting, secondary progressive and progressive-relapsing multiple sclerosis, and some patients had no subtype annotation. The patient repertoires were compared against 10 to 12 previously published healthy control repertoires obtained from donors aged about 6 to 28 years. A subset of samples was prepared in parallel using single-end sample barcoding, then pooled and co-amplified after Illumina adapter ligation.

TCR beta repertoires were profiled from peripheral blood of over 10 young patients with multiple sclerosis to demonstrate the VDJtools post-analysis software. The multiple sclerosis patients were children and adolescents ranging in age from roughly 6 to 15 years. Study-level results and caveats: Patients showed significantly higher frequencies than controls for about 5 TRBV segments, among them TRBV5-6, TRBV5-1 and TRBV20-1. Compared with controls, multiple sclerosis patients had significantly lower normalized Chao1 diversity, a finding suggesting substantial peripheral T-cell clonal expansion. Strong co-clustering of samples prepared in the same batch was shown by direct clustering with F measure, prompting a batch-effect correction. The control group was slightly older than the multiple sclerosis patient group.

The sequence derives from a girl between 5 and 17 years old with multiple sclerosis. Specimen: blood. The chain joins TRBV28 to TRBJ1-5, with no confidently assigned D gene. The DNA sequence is TGTGCCAGCATTCTCGCCGGCCAGGACGGCAATCAGCCCCAGCATTTT. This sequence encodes CASILAGQDGNQPQHF.